These T cell receptor beta chains were read from a single sample in a study of technical replicates of blood from a handful of donors. The protocol was immunoSEQ multiplex PCR, while the TCRdb copy is restricted to in-frame clones and leaves out a portion. The table has about 14,000 clones, almost 85% seen once. The sequenced sample consisted of PBMCs. The receptors were sampled from a human donor in good health. Both conserved end residues are part of each CDR3. A D gene is named only where the DNA matches it firmly. The size field is filled for only some rows; it gives once, few, many or a size class.

clone size: .; V gene: TRBV5-5; D gene: TRBD1; J gene: TRBJ1-1; CDR3 DNA: TGTGCCAGCCAGATAACAGGGGACCTCATGAACACTGAAGCTTTCTTT; CDR3 protein: CASQITGDLMNTEAFF
clone size: large; V gene: TRBV5-1; D gene: TRBD1; J gene: TRBJ2-7; CDR3 DNA: TGCGCCAGCAGCTTGGAACCTACGGGACAGGGCATCTATGGGCAGTACTTC; CDR3 protein: CASSLEPTGQGIYGQYF
clone size: .; V gene: TRBV11-1; D gene: TRBD2; J gene: TRBJ2-3; CDR3 DNA: TGTGCCAGCGCCCCCGCGGGGGGACGCACAGATACGCAGTATTTT; CDR3 protein: CASAPAGGRTDTQYF
clone size: .; V gene: TRBV5-1; D gene: TRBD2; J gene: TRBJ2-3; CDR3 DNA: TGCGCCAGCAGAACAACTAGCGGGAGTACGGATACGCAGTATTTT; CDR3 protein: CASRTTSGSTDTQYF
clone size: .; V gene: TRBV28; D gene: .; J gene: TRBJ2-7; CDR3 DNA: TGTGCCAGCAGTACCTCAGGGGAGGGCCCCTACGAGCAGTACTTC; CDR3 protein: CASSTSGEGPYEQYF
clone size: .; V gene: TRBV5-4; D gene: .; J gene: TRBJ2-7; CDR3 DNA: TGTGCCAGCAGCTTGTGGGACACCATCTACGAGCAGTACTTC; CDR3 protein: CASSLWDTIYEQYF
clone size: .; V gene: TRBV10-1; D gene: TRBD2; J gene: TRBJ2-1; CDR3 DNA: TGCGCCAGTCAAATGACTAGCGGAGTTTATGAGCAGTTCTTC; CDR3 protein: CASQMTSGVYEQFF
clone size: .; V gene: TRBV7-3; D gene: .; J gene: TRBJ2-2; CDR3 DNA: TGTGCCAGCAGCTTAAGGAGCGGGCTCCGACAGGGCGGGGAGCTGTTTTTT; CDR3 protein: CASSLRSGLRQGGELFF
clone size: .; V gene: TRBV9; D gene: TRBD2; J gene: TRBJ2-1; CDR3 DNA: TGTGCCAGCAGCGTTTTTCTAGCGGGAGGTTACAATGAGCAGTTCTTC; CDR3 protein: CASSVFLAGGYNEQFF
clone size: .; V gene: TRBV5-6; D gene: .; J gene: TRBJ2-1; CDR3 DNA: TGTGCCAGCAGCTTGGTTCCAGGGTCCTACAATGAGCAGTTCTTC; CDR3 protein: CASSLVPGSYNEQFF
clone size: .; V gene: TRBV6-5; D gene: TRBD2; J gene: TRBJ2-1; CDR3 DNA: TGTGCCAGCAGCCGGGGGGGAGGGCCTTACAATGAGCAGTTCTTC; CDR3 protein: CASSRGGGPYNEQFF
clone size: few; V gene: TRBV4-2; D gene: .; J gene: TRBJ2-1; CDR3 DNA: TGTGCCAGCAGCCAAGGGTCCGCGGGACGGAGCTCCTACAATGAGCAGTTCTTC; CDR3 protein: CASSQGSAGRSSYNEQFF
clone size: .; V gene: TRBV27; D gene: TRBD2; J gene: TRBJ2-7; CDR3 DNA: TGTGCCAGCAGTTCCGGGACTAGCGGGAGCTACGAGCAGTACTTC; CDR3 protein: CASSSGTSGSYEQYF
clone size: .; V gene: TRBV5-1; D gene: TRBD1; J gene: TRBJ2-7; CDR3 DNA: TGCGCCAGCGCCTCCGGGACAGGGGCCTACGAGCAGTACTTC; CDR3 protein: CASASGTGAYEQYF
clone size: once; V gene: TRBV7-9; D gene: TRBD2; J gene: TRBJ2-3; CDR3 DNA: TGTGCCAGCAGCTTCCTCGCGGGAGGGGGAGTCTCAGATACGCAGTATTTT; CDR3 protein: CASSFLAGGGVSDTQYF
clone size: .; V gene: TRBV19; D gene: TRBD1; J gene: TRBJ1-2; CDR3 DNA: TGTGCCAGTACGAGAGGACGGACAGGGCGAGGCTACACCTTC; CDR3 protein: CASTRGRTGRGYTF
clone size: .; V gene: TRBV18; D gene: TRBD1; J gene: TRBJ1-1; CDR3 DNA: TGTGCCAGCTCCCTGGACAGGGGTGGCACTGAAGCTTTCTTT; CDR3 protein: CASSLDRGGTEAFF
clone size: .; V gene: TRBV19; D gene: .; J gene: TRBJ2-2; CDR3 DNA: TGTGCCAGTAGTTCACGGGCGGGAACGGGCACCGGGGAGCTGTTTTTT; CDR3 protein: CASSSRAGTGTGELFF
clone size: .; V gene: TRBV9; D gene: .; J gene: TRBJ1-5; CDR3 DNA: TGTGCCAGCAGCCTATCTACAGATCAGCCCCAGCATTTT; CDR3 protein: CASSLSTDQPQHF